This record looks at one TCR beta chain sequence and its context. Its antigen remains unidentified. This CDR3 contains 14 residues. The V gene lost 0 bases and the J gene lost 4 bases, with 9 bases spanning the gap. CDR1 MNHNS and CDR2 SASEGT come from the germline V gene. Here immunoSEQ multiplex PCR was the method, and the copy in TCRdb shows in-frame clones only, minus some. The sample records 40,000 to 45,000 clones, 81% being singletons. Stated time point: week 35, safety follow-up. Doses comprised 300 ug of mutant IDH1 20-mer peptide each, plus topical imiquimod. This sample was taken from a study of a mutant IDH1 vaccine in newly diagnosed glioma.

The specimen was PBMCs, collected from a glioma patient whose treatment included an IDH1 peptide vaccine. The sequence came from a woman aged 40 to 55 with glioma. Some clones in this sample may be carry-over from other donors' samples. The chain employs TRBV6-1 and TRBJ1-2; D unclear. CDR3 coding DNA: TGTGCCAGCAGTGAAGCGACGACCGTCTATGGCTACACCTTC. It translates to CASSEATTVYGYTF.